These 21 T cell receptor beta chains share one sample of origin, sequenced in a study of patients and donors after allogeneic stem cell transplantation. TCRdb re-analysed the RT-PCR reads in MiXCR, keeping a single row per CDR3 protein. The sample has roughly 4,200 distinct CDR3 sequences, 16% seen once. Sequencing input: blood, either unsorted or a sorted T cell fraction (not recorded which). These receptors came from a human donor who was either an allogeneic HSCT recipient or a stem cell or donor lymphocyte infusion donor (not recorded which). It is not recorded whose cells these are; they may come from a transplant donor.

This clonotype was seen more than once but under ten times. This chain connects TRBV10-3 to TRBJ1-2; no clear D. The CDR3 consists of 14 residues. The V gene's germline CDR1 is ENHRY and CDR2 SYGVKD. The V gene lost 0 bases and the J gene lost 4 bases, with 9 bases spanning the gap. The CDR3 nucleotides are TGTGCCATCAGTGAGTCCTGGGTAGGCTATGGCTACACCTTC. This gives the protein CAISESWVGYGYTF.

In its sample, this clonotype was seen many times. CDR3 nucleotides: TGTGCCAGTAGTATGGGCGGATACACTGAAGCTTTCTTT. Protein: CASSMGGYTEAFF. This sequence joins TRBV19 and TRBJ1-1; D is undetermined. Germline V gene data show CDR1 as LNHDA and CDR2 as SQIVND (reference sequence). The CDR3 totals 13 residues. V was trimmed by 3 bases and J by 3 bases, leaving 8 bases between them.

This clonotype was seen a few times. The rearrangement joins TRBV6-5 to TRBJ2-5; D unresolved. Germline assignment: CDR1 MNHEY and CDR2 SVGAGI. V lost 2 bases and J lost 2, with 9 bases in between. This CDR3 is built from 14 residues. As DNA, the CDR3 is TGTGCCAGCAGTTACCTCTCAAAGCAAGAGACCCAGTACTTC. The encoded protein is CASSYLSKQETQYF.

This rearrangement joins TRBV12-3 or TRBV12-4 to TRBJ1-3; possibly TRBD1 for D (6 bases). V lost 6 bases to trimming and J lost 8 bases, with 14 bases between them. This CDR3 has 13 amino acids. The CDR3 reads CASRSGVRDTIYF. CDR3 DNA: TGTGCCAGCAGGTCAGGGGTTAGGGACACCATATATTTT.

There are a few counts of this clonotype. This rearrangement joins TRBV5-1 to TRBJ1-1, with D hard to call. The CDR3 runs to 14 residues. The V gene lost 6 bases and the J gene lost 0 bases, with 12 bases spanning the gap. Germline assignment: CDR1 SGHRS and CDR2 YFSETQ. DNA for the CDR3: TGCGCCAGCAATGAGTACCCATTGAACACTGAAGCTTTCTTT. It yields the protein CASNEYPLNTEAFF.

This clonotype has only one observation. The chain couples TRBV27 to TRBJ2-2, with a tentative D call TRBD2 (6 bases). Germline V gene lookup returns CDR1 MNHEY and CDR2 SMNVEV (reference sequence). The ends were cut back, 2 bases at V and 4 bases at J, with 8 bases in the middle. The CDR3 covers 14 residues. CDR3 in amino acids: CASSLRGTTGELFF. DNA for the CDR3: TGTGCCAGCAGTTTACGGGGGACCACCGGGGAGCTGTTTTTT.

This chain connects TRBV12-3 or TRBV12-4 to TRBJ2-1; 7 bases map to TRBD2. The CDR3 totals 14 residues. After removal of 3 bases from V and 6 bases from J, the junction contained 5 bases not matched to a gene. The CDR3 sequence is CASSLRGGLNEQFF. The CDR3 DNA reads TGTGCCAGCAGTTTGCGGGGAGGGCTCAATGAGCAGTTCTTC.

This clonotype was picked up a small number of times. The chain links TRBV6-5 to TRBJ1-5; 8 bases are a match to TRBD1. V trimming: 5 bases; J trimming: 6 bases; junction bases outside the gene matches: 6. In germline, CDR1 is MNHEY, CDR2 SVGAGI. This CDR3 region has 14 residues. The CDR3 DNA reads as TGTGCCAGCAGTCACGACAGGGGCGGTCAGCCCCAGCATTTT. It codes for CASSHDRGGQPQHF.

This clonotype was detected ten times or more. The chain uses TRBV10-3 and TRBJ2-2; D is undetermined. V lost 6 bases and J 7 bases, leaving 9 bases between the germline ends. The CDR3 runs to 12 residues. CDR1 and CDR2 from the germline V gene are ENHRY and SYGVKD. For the CDR3, the DNA is TGTGCCATCAGCAGTACCAGCGGGGAGCTGTTTTTT. Translation: CAISSTSGELFF.

The table lists this clonotype with many counts. The chain links TRBV7-9 to TRBJ2-7, with D possibly being TRBD1 (5 bases). This CDR3 has 14 residues. CDR1 is SEHNR and CDR2 is FQNEAQ in the germline V gene (reference sequence). Trimming pared 5 bases from V and 5 bases from J, leaving 16 bases between. The CDR3 DNA follows: TGTGCCAGCAGCGCTATGTCAGGGATAGACGAGCAGTACTTC. It is translated as CASSAMSGIDEQYF.

In its sample, this clonotype was seen a few times. The rearrangement joins TRBV27 to TRBJ1-1; D gene ambiguous. Trimming shortened V by 4 bases and J by 2 bases, and 11 bases separated the two germline ends. Germline CDR1 MNHEY, CDR2 SMNVEV (reference sequence). The CDR3 length is 14 residues. The CDR3 DNA follows: TGTGCCAGCAGTTCCCCAAGGATAAACACTGAAGCTTTCTTT. It encodes CASSSPRINTEAFF.

This clonotype has ten or more counts. The CDR3 spells CATSRPEQGPDTQYF. The CDR3 nucleotides are TGTGCCACCAGCAGGCCCGAACAGGGCCCAGATACGCAGTATTTT. This chain connects TRBV15 to TRBJ2-3; the D gene is possibly TRBD1 (6 bases). CDR1 is LNHNV, CDR2 YYDKDF, per germline (reference sequence). The CDR3 covers 15 residues. With 3 bases removed from V and 4 bases from J, the gap between germline ends came to 14 bases. The whole variable domain, remainder taken from reference TRBV15 and TRBJ2-3, is DAMVIQNPRYQVTQFGKPVTLSCSQTLNHNVMYWYQQKSSQAPKLLFHYYDKDFNNEADTPDNFQSRRPNTSFCFLDIRSPGLGDTAMYLCATSRPEQGPDTQYFGPGTRLTVL.

This chain links TRBV10-3 with TRBJ1-2; no firm D call. This CDR3 comprises 12 residues. Germline CDR1 reads ENHRY; CDR2 reads SYGVKD. Trimming pared 4 bases from V and 8 bases from J, leaving 11 bases between. Written as DNA, the CDR3 is TGTGCCATCAGTGCGAGGACCGGGGGCTACACCTTC. This encodes CAISARTGGYTF.

This chain connects TRBV20-1 to TRBJ2-1; 8 bases are a match to TRBD2. The germline V gene encodes CDR1 DFQATT and CDR2 SNEGSKA (reference sequence). The CDR3 is 12 residues long. Trimming took 3 bases from V and 8 from J; bases not matched to a gene: 3. The CDR3 bases are TGCAGTGCTAGCGGGGGGGCCTATGAGCAGTTCTTC. This gives the protein CSASGGAYEQFF.

CDR3 sequence: CASGTSGGQETQYF. The CDR3 coding sequence is TGTGCCAGTGGGACTAGCGGGGGTCAAGAGACCCAGTACTTC. This chain uses TRBV18 with TRBJ2-5; TRBD2 agrees at 14 bases. V trimming: 9 bases; J trimming: 2 bases; junction bases outside the gene matches: 2. The germline V gene has CDR1 KGHSH and CDR2 LQKENI. The CDR3 spans 14 residues. Together with reference TRBV18 and TRBJ2-5, the CDR3 gives the full variable domain: NAGVMQNPRHLVRRRGQEARLRCSPMKGHSHVYWYRQLPEEGLKFMVYLQKENIIDESGMPKERFSAEFPKEGPSILRIQQVVRGDSAAYFCASGTSGGQETQYFGPGTRLLVL.

The chain uses TRBV6-5 and TRBJ1-3; 9 nucleotides match TRBD1. The germline V gene has CDR1 MNHEY and CDR2 SVGAGI. There are 19 residues in the CDR3. J was trimmed by 1 base and V by 9 bases; bases with no gene match: 19. CDR3 amino acids: CASRGGADRGHFSGNTIYF. CDR3 nucleotides: TGTGCCAGTCGCGGTGGGGCGGACAGGGGCCATTTTTCTGGAAACACCATATATTTT.

This clonotype is medium-sized within its sample. The V and J genes are TRBV25-1 and TRBJ1-1; no reliable D call. The germline V and J ends were trimmed by 0 bases and 1 base, with 9 bases remaining between them. Germline-derived CDR1 and CDR2 are MGHDK and SYGVNS. The CDR3 extends over 15 amino acids. For the CDR3, the DNA is TGTGCCAGCAGTGAATATCAGGAGTGGAACACTGAAGCTTTCTTT. It yields the protein CASSEYQEWNTEAFF.

This clonotype ranks as large (0.1 to 1%). The genes are TRBV18 and TRBJ1-4; unclear D gene. The germline V gene has CDR1 KGHSH and CDR2 LQKENI. This CDR3 is built from 15 residues. V gave up 3 bases and J gave up 3 bases, with 11 bases separating them. The CDR3: CASSPPLGPNEKLFF. DNA of the CDR3: TGTGCCAGCTCACCGCCCCTTGGACCTAATGAAAAACTGTTTTTT.

V gene TRBV3-1 combines with J gene TRBJ2-1; 13 positions match TRBD2. This CDR3 spans 16 amino acids. V dropped 7 bases and J dropped 4; count of bases not matched to a gene: 7. Germline CDR1 is LGHDT and CDR2 is YNNKEL (reference sequence). The CDR3 region has the DNA TGTGCCAGCAACAGACTAGCGGGAGGACCTTACAATGAGCAGTTCTTC. It translates to CASNRLAGGPYNEQFF.

J is TRBJ1-1 and V is TRBV5-1; D unresolved. The CDR3 runs 14 residues. Per the germline V gene, CDR1 is SGHRS and CDR2 is YFSETQ. V gave up 2 bases and J gave up 5 bases, with 13 bases separating them. The CDR3 coding sequence is TGCGCCAGCAGCTTCGGCAGGTCGGTTACTGAAGCTTTCTTT. Protein sequence: CASSFGRSVTEAFF.

This clonotype was picked up many times. This chain uses TRBV6-5 with TRBJ1-6, with 7 nucleotides matching TRBD1. Germline trimming cut 2 bases from V and 10 bases from J; bases unmatched to any gene: 5. This CDR3 is built from 14 residues. Germline CDR1 reads MNHEY; CDR2 reads SVGAGI. The CDR3 reads CASSYEGALSPLHF. The CDR3 DNA is TGTGCCAGCAGTTACGAGGGGGCCCTCTCACCCCTCCACTTT.